A single sample gave rise to the 23 T cell receptor beta chains below, sequenced in a study of blood T cell repertoires in COVID-19. Repertoires were generated with immunoSEQ multiplex PCR, while TCRdb's copy carries only in-frame clones and drops some. The sample holds 22,000 or so clones, 80% to 90% seen once. The sequenced sample consisted of peripheral blood. The receptors were gathered from an older woman with active COVID-19.

This clone was detected only a few times. The CDR3 loop reads CASSLASGGGKNIQYF. In DNA form, the CDR3 reads TGTGCCAGCAGCTTAGCTAGCGGGGGGGGTAAAAACATTCAGTACTTC. This sequence joins TRBV7-8 and TRBJ2-4; 11 bases line up with TRBD2. CDR1 and CDR2 (germline): SGHVS, FQNEAQ. After removal of 0 bases from V and 4 bases from J, the junction contained 2 bases not matched to a gene. The CDR3 consists of 16 residues. The full variable domain, its missing parts supplied by reference TRBV7-8 and TRBJ2-4, is GAGVSQSPRYKVAKRGQDVALRCDPISGHVSLFWYQQALGQGPEFLTYFQNEAQLDKSGLPSDRFFAERPEGSVSTLKIQRTQQEDSAVYLCASSLASGGGKNIQYFGAGTRLSVL.

The V and J genes are TRBV3-1 (or the pseudogene TRBV3-2) and TRBJ1-1; unclear D gene. Deletions cut 5 bases from V and 11 bases from J, with 15 bases between. The CDR3 runs to 12 residues. From germline, CDR1 is LGHDT and CDR2 YNNKEL (reference sequence). For the CDR3, the DNA is TGTGCCAGCAGCTATTCCTCAAGTGAGGCTTTCTTT. Amino acid sequence: CASSYSSSEAFF.

This chain connects TRBV27 to TRBJ1-4; 7 nucleotides match TRBD1. V shed 5 bases and J 5 bases; nucleotides not matched to a gene: 5. The CDR3 covers 14 residues. Germline V gene sequence: CDR1 MNHEY, CDR2 SMNVEV (reference sequence). In nucleotides, the CDR3 is TGTGCCAGCAGTCCCCGACAGGGAAATGAAAAACTGTTTTTT. The encoded protein is CASSPRQGNEKLFF. Variable domain in full (rest from reference TRBV27 and TRBJ1-4): EAQVTQNPRYLITVTGKKLTVTCSQNMNHEYMSWYRQDPGLGLRQIYYSMNVEVTDKGDVPEGYKVSRKEKRNFPLILESPSPNQTSLYFCASSPRQGNEKLFFGSGTQLSVL.

The CDR3 is CASSLAAGGLTSGELFF. The CDR3 nucleotides are TGCGCCAGCAGCTTGGCAGCGGGGGGTCTCACCTCCGGGGAGCTGTTTTTT. The chain recombines TRBV5-1 with TRBJ2-2; TRBD2 agrees at 9 bases. The CDR3 consists of 17 residues. Germline values: CDR1 SGHRS, CDR2 YFSETQ. J was trimmed by 6 bases and V by 0 bases; bases with no gene match: 9.

The gene calls are TRBV6-1 and TRBJ1-1, with 9 bases aligning to TRBD1. The germline V gene encodes CDR1 MNHNS and CDR2 SASEGT. The trim removed 2 bases at V and 11 bases at J, leaving 3 bases unmatched. The CDR3 has 12 amino acids. The CDR3 DNA is TGTGCCAGCAGTGAACGGACAGGGGTGGCTTTCTTT. It codes for CASSERTGVAFF.

This sequence joins TRBV15 and TRBJ1-1; 7 bases are a match to TRBD1. The V gene end was trimmed by 8 bases and the J gene end by 5 bases; junction bases not matched to a gene: 8. The length of the CDR3 is 13 residues. The germline CDR1 and CDR2 sequences are LNHNV and YYDKDF (reference sequence). In nucleotides, the CDR3 is TGTGCCACCCGATGGAGGGGGCTAACTGAAGCTTTCTTT. Translating it yields CATRWRGLTEAFF.

In nucleotides, the CDR3 is TGTGCCAGCAGCCCGAGAGGGACAGACACCACTGATAATTCACCCCTCCACTTT. Translating gives CASSPRGTDTTDNSPLHF. The J gene is TRBJ1-6, the V gene TRBV7-8; 7 positions match TRBD1. CDR1 is SGHVS and CDR2 is FQNEAQ in the germline V gene. The CDR3 runs to 18 residues. With V trimmed by 5 bases and J by 5 bases, 15 bases remained unmatched. The full variable domain, with the rest looked up from reference TRBV7-8 and TRBJ1-6, is GAGVSQSPRYKVAKRGQDVALRCDPISGHVSLFWYQQALGQGPEFLTYFQNEAQLDKSGLPSDRFFAERPEGSVSTLKIQRTQQEDSAVYLCASSPRGTDTTDNSPLHFGNGTRLTVT.

The chain is built from TRBV10-3 and TRBJ1-5; D gene ambiguous. Germline V lookup: CDR1 ENHRY, CDR2 SYGVKD. Trimming removed 3 bases at V and 2 bases at J, with 5 bases between. The CDR3 totals 13 residues. As DNA, the CDR3 is TGTGCCATCAGTGATGAGGGCAATCAGCCCCAGCATTTT. Translation: CAISDEGNQPQHF.

V is TRBV5-6 and J is TRBJ2-5; D is perhaps TRBD1 (5 bases). Germline V lookup: CDR1 SGHDT, CDR2 YYEEEE. Trimming took off 1 base at V and 2 bases at J, with 12 bases between the two ends. This CDR3 contains 15 residues. DNA for the CDR3: TGTGCCAGCAGCTTGAGACAGATTAAGCAAGAGACCCAGTACTTC. It specifies CASSLRQIKQETQYF.

V and J are TRBV7-9 and TRBJ1-1; the match to TRBD1 covers 7 bases. The CDR3 has 14 residues. The germline V gene encodes CDR1 SEHNR and CDR2 FQNEAQ (reference sequence). Trimming took 5 bases from V and 3 from J; bases not matched to a gene: 6. CDR3 coding DNA: TGTGCCAGCAGCGTCGACAGGGAGGACACTGAAGCTTTCTTT. Translation gives CASSVDREDTEAFF.

In this sample, this clone turned up a few times. The chain links TRBV2 to TRBJ2-2; perhaps TRBD1 as D (6 bases). Deletions cut 1 base from V and 6 bases from J, with 12 bases between. The CDR3 extends over 15 amino acids. The germline gives CDR1 SNHLY, CDR2 FYNNEI. The CDR3 loop reads CASSEGDWGPGELFF. The CDR3 coding sequence is TGTGCCAGCAGTGAAGGGGATTGGGGGCCCGGGGAGCTGTTTTTT.

As DNA, the CDR3 is TGTGCCAGCACCTCCACGGGGGAAAATGAAAAACTGTTTTTT. Its protein is CASTSTGENEKLFF. V and J are TRBV5-5 and TRBJ1-4, with a weak D call TRBD1 (5 bases). Germline lookup yields CDR1 SGHKS and CDR2 YYEKEE (reference sequence). V was trimmed by 6 bases and J by 5 bases, leaving 14 bases between them. This CDR3 has 14 residues.

The chain joins TRBV19 to TRBJ1-2; unclear D gene. Germline V gene lookup returns CDR1 LNHDA and CDR2 SQIVND (reference sequence). The CDR3 contains 17 residues. Trimming cost V 7 bases and J 0 bases, with 21 bases left between them. The CDR3 spells CASTPSGLPSSNYGYTF. Here the CDR3 DNA reads TGTGCCAGTACCCCCTCTGGGCTCCCCTCTTCTAACTATGGCTACACCTTC. The full variable domain, completed using reference TRBV19 and TRBJ1-2, is DGGITQSPKYLFRKEGQNVTLSCEQNLNHDAMYWYRQDPGQGLRLIYYSQIVNDFQKGDIAEGYSVSREKKESFPLTVTSAQKNPTAFYLCASTPSGLPSSNYGYTFGSGTRLTVV.

This sequence joins TRBV5-1 and TRBJ1-1, with D perhaps TRBD1 (6 bases). The CDR3 extends over 14 amino acids. Germline-derived CDR1 and CDR2 are SGHRS and YFSETQ. The ends were cut back, 5 bases at V and 3 bases at J, with 14 bases in the middle. CDR3 bases: TGCGCCAGCAGTTTCTCAGGGGTGGACACTGAAGCTTTCTTT. Translating it yields CASSFSGVDTEAFF.

This chain uses TRBV28 with TRBJ2-5; D is possibly TRBD2 (5 bases). The CDR3 has 17 amino acids. In germline, CDR1 is MDHEN, CDR2 SYDVKM. The V and J ends lost 3 bases and 1 base respectively, with 18 bases between them. In DNA form, the CDR3 reads TGTGCCAGCAGTTTGCGGGTCTTCAGAGGAACCCAAGAGACCCAGTACTTC. This codes for CASSLRVFRGTQETQYF.

The chain uses TRBV25-1 and TRBJ1-4; TRBD1 might be the D (5 bases). The V gene lost 5 bases and the J gene lost 3 bases, with 16 bases spanning the gap. Germline values: CDR1 MGHDK, CDR2 SYGVNS. The CDR3 contains 16 residues. CDR3 in amino acids: CASSTSRGMSNEKLFF. The CDR3 coding sequence is TGTGCCAGCAGTACTTCCCGGGGGATGTCTAATGAAAAACTGTTTTTT.

This sequence joins TRBV2 and TRBJ2-6; weak D call: TRBD1 (8 bases). This CDR3 spans 17 amino acids. Germline V gene sequence: CDR1 SNHLY, CDR2 FYNNEI. The V end was cut by 6 bases, the J end by 0 bases, with 15 bases between. The CDR3 spells CASRTGGERSGANVLTF. CDR3 DNA: TGTGCCAGCAGAACAGGGGGGGAGCGCTCTGGGGCCAACGTCCTGACTTTC. The complete variable domain, with remaining parts taken from reference TRBV2 and TRBJ2-6, reads EPEVTQTPSHQVTQMGQEVILRCVPISNHLYFYWYRQILGQKVEFLVSFYNNEISEKSEIFDDQFSVERPDGSNFTLKIRSTKLEDSAMYFCASRTGGERSGANVLTFGAGSRLTVL.

CDR3 region: CASKGMGATGEQFF. DNA for the CDR3: TGTGCCAGCAAGGGGATGGGGGCGACTGGCGAGCAGTTCTTC. V is TRBV6-5 and J is TRBJ2-1, with a tentative D call TRBD1 (6 bases). The CDR3 has 14 residues. V gave up 7 bases and J gave up 10 bases, with 20 bases separating them. Germline V CDR1 and CDR2: MNHEY, SVGAGI.

The CDR3 is CASSQRTGNGYTF. The CDR3, as DNA: TGTGCCAGCAGTCAACGGACAGGGAATGGCTACACCTTC. The V call is TRBV12-3 or TRBV12-4, the J call TRBJ1-2; 8 nucleotides line up with TRBD1. Trimming took 5 bases from V and 6 from J; bases not matched to a gene: 5. The CDR3 contains 13 residues.

J is TRBJ2-1 and V is TRBV5-1; 10 nucleotides line up with TRBD1. After removal of 3 bases from V and 0 bases from J, the junction contained 0 bases not matched to a gene. The CDR3 runs to 15 residues. The V gene's germline CDR1 is SGHRS and CDR2 YFSETQ. In nucleotides, the CDR3 is TGCGCCAGCAGCTGGACAGGGGGCTCCTACAATGAGCAGTTCTTC. It is translated as CASSWTGGSYNEQFF.

The chain couples TRBV10-2 to TRBJ1-5; a possible D gene is TRBD1 (6 bases). Germline V gene data show CDR1 as WSHSY and CDR2 as SAAADI. Trimming cost V 0 bases and J 4 bases, with 13 bases left between them. The length of the CDR3 is 16 residues. DNA for the CDR3: TGCGCCAGCAGTGAGTCGTTAAGGGGGTTAAATCAGCCCCAGCATTTT. Its protein is CASSESLRGLNQPQHF.

The chain is built from TRBV5-8 and TRBJ2-5; D unclear. The CDR3 length is 14 residues. V was cut by 2 bases and J by 2 bases, with 10 bases left in between. Germline CDR1 and CDR2: SGHTS and YDEGEE. In DNA form, the CDR3 reads TGTGCCAGCAGCTTAAACTCCTTACAAGAGACCCAGTACTTC. Protein sequence: CASSLNSLQETQYF.

The chain uses TRBV3-1 (or the pseudogene TRBV3-2) and TRBJ1-1, with D unclear. Germline CDR1 is LGHDT and CDR2 is YNNKEL (reference sequence). CDR3 length: 11 amino acids. V was shortened by 1 base and J by 8 bases, with 5 bases between the two germline ends. CDR3 loop: CASSQAMEAFF. CDR3 DNA sequence: TGTGCCAGCAGCCAAGCAATGGAAGCTTTCTTT.